These 19 T cell receptor beta chains share one sample of origin, sequenced in a study of T cells in tumors and immune-related adverse events. Clones were read by immunoSEQ multiplex PCR, and TCRdb kept only the in-frame ones, dropping some. The data contain about 4,900 clones, around 60% of them singletons. The sample consisted of gut tissue, taken from a patient treated with anti-PD-1 therapy. These receptor sequences come from a female donor with metastatic renal cell carcinoma.

This sequence joins TRBV4-3 and TRBJ2-7; TRBD2 is a possible D gene (7 bases). This CDR3 is 18 amino acids long. Germline assignment: CDR1 LGHNA and CDR2 YSLEER. Deletions cut 0 bases from V and 7 bases from J, with 25 bases between. DNA of the CDR3: TGCGCCAGCAGCCAAGATCTTGCGACGGGGGGCCAGCGGTATGAGCAGTACTTC. Translating it yields CASSQDLATGGQRYEQYF.

The chain uses TRBV5-8 and TRBJ1-5; D unresolved. The CDR3 has 16 residues. Trimming removed 0 bases from V and 7 bases from J, with 17 bases in between. CDR1 is SGHTS and CDR2 is YDEGEE in the germline V gene. The CDR3 nucleotides are TGTGCCAGCAGCTTGGGCGGAGGCATAGCAGGACAGCCCCAGCATTTT. Its protein is CASSLGGGIAGQPQHF.

This clone was observed a handful of times. The V and J genes are TRBV9 and TRBJ2-5; perhaps TRBD1 as D (5 bases). Germline V gene sequence: CDR1 SGDLS, CDR2 YYNGEE. The V gene lost 3 bases and the J gene lost 5 bases, with 14 bases spanning the gap. The CDR3 has 14 amino acids. CDR3 in DNA: TGTGCCAGCAGCGCGGACACACTGAGGGAGACCCAGTACTTC. Its translation is CASSADTLRETQYF.

The chain couples TRBV5-1 to TRBJ1-2; D unclear. V was clipped by 0 bases and J by 14 bases, with 17 bases between them. The CDR3 runs to 13 residues. Germline values: CDR1 SGHRS, CDR2 YFSETQ. DNA of the CDR3: TGCGCCAGCAGCTTGGCCGGATTTAGGAACTCGACCTTC. Translating gives CASSLAGFRNSTF.

V gene TRBV6-1 combines with J gene TRBJ2-7; TRBD1 agrees at 7 bases. The CDR3 runs to 14 residues. The germline V gene has CDR1 MNHNS and CDR2 SASEGT. With V trimmed by 7 bases and J by 4 bases, 10 bases remained unmatched. For the CDR3, the DNA is TGTGCCAGCACCCGAGGGGGACAGATGTACGAGCAGTACTTC. It codes for CASTRGGQMYEQYF.

The CDR3 DNA reads TGTGCCAGCAGCTTGGCCGGGACAAGGGTCCACGAGCAGTACTTC. Its protein product is CASSLAGTRVHEQYF. The chain joins TRBV5-6 to TRBJ2-7, with a weak D call TRBD1 (6 bases). This CDR3 spans 15 amino acids. The V and J ends lost 0 bases and 5 bases respectively, with 15 bases between them. Germline lookup yields CDR1 SGHDT and CDR2 YYEEEE.

This chain's CDR3 is CASSPGVNTGELFF. Written as DNA, the CDR3 is TGTGCCAGCTCACCAGGGGTGAACACCGGGGAGCTGTTTTTT. The genes are TRBV18 and TRBJ2-2, with unresolved D. This CDR3 has 14 residues. Deletions cut 2 bases from V and 1 base from J, with 5 bases between. Germline V gene sequence: CDR1 KGHSH, CDR2 LQKENI.

On this clone itself: At one end the junction does not follow the germline gene, possibly because of a read error. Other DNA sequences in this specimen translate into the identical CDR3. J is TRBJ2-3 and V is TRBV4-2; 7 bases map to TRBD2. The CDR3 extends over 17 amino acids. Germline values: CDR1 LGHNA, CDR2 YNFKEQ. DNA of the CDR3: TGTGCTAGCAGCCAGCCCTCAGGGAGCGGGGTCACAGATACGCAGTATTTT. Its protein product is CASSQPSGSGVTDTQYF.

The chain links TRBV28 to TRBJ2-5; 14 nucleotides agree with TRBD2. Per germline, CDR1 MDHEN and CDR2 SYDVKM. The junction had 16 bases not matched to a gene; V was cut back by 4 bases and J by 9 bases. CDR3 length: 18 residues. The CDR3 reads CASSSHGLAGGALGSQYF. CDR3 in DNA: TGTGCCAGCAGTTCCCATGGACTAGCGGGAGGTGCCCTTGGTTCCCAGTACTTC.

J is TRBJ2-3 and V is TRBV5-4; 9 bases map to TRBD2. After removal of 6 bases from V and 0 bases from J, the junction contained 11 bases not matched to a gene. The CDR3 runs 17 residues. CDR1 is SGHNT, CDR2 YYREEE, per germline (reference sequence). The CDR3 spells CASKSGTSRSSTDTQYF. CDR3 bases: TGTGCCAGCAAGTCCGGGACTAGCCGATCTAGCACAGATACGCAGTATTTT.

V is TRBV10-3 and J is TRBJ2-5, with 8 bases that match TRBD2. The germline CDR1 and CDR2 sequences are ENHRY and SYGVKD. The CDR3 sequence is 13 residues long. Trimming at V came to 6 bases and at J to 3 bases, leaving 3 bases not matched to a gene. In DNA, the CDR3 is TGTGCCATCAGAAAGGGACTAGAAGAGACCCAGTACTTC. As protein: CAIRKGLEETQYF.

This clone was picked up a small number of times. The rearrangement links TRBV2 to TRBJ1-4, with TRBD1 identical over 10 bases. Germline CDR1 reads SNHLY; CDR2 reads FYNNEI. Germline trimming cut 4 bases from V and 6 bases from J; bases unmatched to any gene: 2. This CDR3 has 14 residues. CDR3 nucleotide sequence: TGTGCCAGCAGTGCGGACAGGGGGTATGAAAAACTGTTTTTT. This codes for CASSADRGYEKLFF.

This chain uses TRBV9 with TRBJ2-1; maybe TRBD2 (6 bases). V lost 5 bases, J lost 9 bases, and 24 bases lay in between. CDR3 length: 16 residues. Germline CDR1 SGDLS, CDR2 YYNGEE. The CDR3 nucleotides read TGTGCCAGCAGTAGCCACGGGACTCTGAATCGCGCTGAGCAGTTCTTC. Translation gives CASSSHGTLNRAEQFF.

The chain combines TRBV6-1 with TRBJ2-3; TRBD1 matches 8 bases. CDR1 is MNHNS, CDR2 SASEGT, per germline. J gave up 2 bases and V 3 bases, and 7 bases lay outside the gene matches. This CDR3 has 16 amino acids. CDR3 region: CASSDSRGRITDTQYF. The CDR3, as DNA: TGTGCCAGCAGTGATTCCAGGGGGCGGATCACAGATACGCAGTATTTT.

The rearrangement uses TRBV5-1 and TRBJ1-3; possible D gene TRBD1, 6 bases. This CDR3 comprises 16 residues. The germline V gene encodes CDR1 SGHRS and CDR2 YFSETQ. The V end lost 0 bases, the J end lost 0 bases, and 10 bases lay between the germline ends. CDR3 nucleotide sequence: TGCGCCAGCAGCTTGGGTATCAGGGGCTCTGGAAACACCATATATTTT. As protein: CASSLGIRGSGNTIYF.

As for this clone: The germline gene is not matched at one end of the junction; a read error may be the cause. The V call is TRBV7-7, the J call TRBJ2-5, with TRBD1 identical over 7 bases. Germline values: CDR1 SSHAT, CDR2 FNYEAQ (reference sequence). The CDR3 covers 14 residues. CDR3 sequence reads: CASSFLGQQETQYF. DNA for the CDR3: TGTGCTAGCAGCTTTTTGGGACAGCAAGAGACCCAGTACTTC.

The CDR3 is CASSLGGWASPTQETQYF. The CDR3 DNA reads TGTGCCAGCAGCTTAGGTGGGTGGGCTAGCCCCACCCAAGAGACCCAGTACTTC. The chain recombines TRBV7-9 with TRBJ2-5, with D maybe TRBD2 (5 bases). Trimming shortened V by 1 base and J by 1 base, and 19 bases separated the two germline ends. The CDR3 sequence is 18 residues long. Per the germline V gene, CDR1 is SEHNR and CDR2 is FQNEAQ (reference sequence).

This chain joins TRBV23-1 and TRBJ1-3; D call uncertain. TRBV23-1 is flagged as an ORF with uncertain function. The germline V and J ends were trimmed by 5 bases and 4 bases, with 9 bases remaining between them. CDR3 size: 13 residues. CDR3: CASSKGIGNTIYF. CDR3 DNA: TGCGCCAGCAGTAAGGGCATCGGAAACACCATATATTTT.

The sample holds a few counts of this clone. This rearrangement joins TRBV10-1 to TRBJ2-2; 9 bases agree with TRBD2. The germline V gene has CDR1 WNHNN and CDR2 SYGVQD (reference sequence). Germline trimming cut 3 bases from V and 0 bases from J; bases unmatched to any gene: 14. The CDR3 has 20 residues. The CDR3 region has the DNA TGCGCCAGCAGTGACCGCGTCCCGGGACTAGCCCCACCGAACACCGGGGAGCTGTTTTTT. Translation: CASSDRVPGLAPPNTGELFF.